This T cell receptor (beta chain) was captured by sequencing in a study of cytomegalovirus exposure and HLA in healthy donors. Study-level points and caveats: Per a prior analysis, the majority of TCR beta V segments were productive roughly 87% or roughly 30% of the time.

Of note for this clone: Its antigen is unidentified.

Researchers ran the PCR with 60 Vbeta and 13 Jbeta primers. Source study methods: Among the unique TCR beta chains that a later analysis counted, roughly 80 million in all, about 12 million were shared. Clones were read by immunoSEQ multiplex PCR, and TCRdb kept only the in-frame ones, dropping some. That table is the source of V, J and clone size, and D and trimming were worked out from the DNA. This sample has approximately 130,000 clones, with about 85% found just once. The junction had 2 bases not matched to a gene; V was cut back by 4 bases and J by 4 bases. The length of the CDR3 is 13 residues. Germline CDR1 reads SGHDT; CDR2 reads YYEEEE.

Sequenced material: PBMCs. The V and J genes are TRBV5-6 and TRBJ1-1; 9 bases are a match to TRBD1. This clonotype originated in a boy under 18 in good health and CMV-seronegative. CDR3 sequence (DNA): TGTGCCAGCAGCCGGACAGGGGTCACTGAAGCTTTCTTT. This codes for CASSRTGVTEAFF.